Listed below are T cell receptor beta chains from one sample, sequenced in a study of response to subunit inactivated influenza vaccine. TCRdb recomputed calls from the RT-PCR reads with MiXCR, one row per CDR3 protein. The data show just under 250,000 distinct CDR3 sequences, roughly an eighth seen once. Sequenced here: non-naive T cells sorted from PBMCs, sampled about 14 days before vaccination. These receptor sequences come from a man aged 50 to 59 who received an inactivated influenza vaccine. The conserved cysteine and the conserved F or W are not part of the CDR3 here. Clone size appears in some rows only: once, few, many, or a class for an expanded clone.

TRBV15 few ATSTNLGNSPLH
TRBV2 - ASSVSANTLRGN
TRBV4-2 - ASSQDRWLREKLF
TRBV5-4 few ASSRGASGGGGELF
TRBV4-2 - ASSHVTGGSTEAF
TRBV11-3 many ASSSLVAGGGTGELF
TRBV12-3/TRBV12-4 - ASINVGELF
TRBV2 many ASSTQGGAPQQY
TRBV7-2 - ASSLEGGANYGYT
TRBV18 - ASSPLSGNTGELF
TRBV4-3 - ASSQDRDPSGIYEQY
TRBV12-3/TRBV12-4 few ASSRRLAGKGSYNEQF
TRBV19 - ASARDTGGYT
TRBV2 - ASKIRRTADYGYT
TRBV5-1 - ASSDGRSEQF
TRBV5-1 few ASRQGQGSTDTQY
TRBV6-5 - ASSSLTASNYGYT
TRBV19 - ASSINAGKSSYEQY
TRBV4-2 - ASSLTGTSPFGEQF
TRBV2 - ASNPLLGGYGYT
TRBV6-1 - ASSLREGPYEQY
TRBV5-1 few ASSLGTSGQQETQY
TRBV28 - ASRSTGGQPQH
TRBV4-3 few ASSPSPGTGEEKLF
TRBV6-2/TRBV6-3 few ASSYTTYEQY
TRBV7-2 many ASSLTRQSTNEKLF
TRBV9 - ASSPRRRLHNEQF
TRBV4-1 - ASSQGEMNTEAF
TRBV28 - ASSRPGQVTGSYEQY
TRBV12-3/TRBV12-4 - ASSLGYGIQPQH
TRBV4-2 - ASSSPHREGTEAF
TRBV4-3 - ASSQRIRGQETQY
TRBV7-2 - ASSFESGRANEQF
TRBV13 - ASSFPLRDNTEAF
TRBV2 - ASSEAHRVRTGNLLGYT